The 17 T cell receptor beta chains below were found in one sample sequenced in a study of T cell responses to AZD1222 COVID-19 vaccine. Clones were sequenced by immunoSEQ multiplex PCR, and TCRdb holds only the in-frame ones, with some missing. This sample has tens of thousands of clones, with roughly 90% found just once. This specimen consisted of peripheral blood, obtained 28 days after the second AZD1222 dose. These receptor sequences come from an adult who received the AZD1222 COVID-19 vaccine.

The chain joins TRBV7-3 to TRBJ2-5; no reliable D call. This CDR3 region has 14 residues. V lost 5 bases, J lost 5 bases, and 15 bases lay in between. Germline V lookup: CDR1 SGHTA, CDR2 FQGTGA. CDR3 loop: CASSHEGPLETQYF. The CDR3 bases are TGTGCCAGCAGCCATGAAGGGCCTCTGGAGACCCAGTACTTC.

The CDR3 here is CASSFDNLNTEAFF. The CDR3 bases are TGCGCCAGCAGCTTCGACAACTTGAACACTGAAGCTTTCTTT. This chain uses TRBV5-1 with TRBJ1-1; D remains unclear. CDR3 size: 14 residues. V lost 2 bases to trimming and J lost 0 bases, with 8 bases between them. Germline V CDR1 and CDR2: SGHRS, YFSETQ.

The chain is built from TRBV5-5 and TRBJ1-2; 8 bases are a match to TRBD1. The CDR3 totals 13 residues. Trimming cost V 4 bases and J 7 bases; bases outside gene matches: 6. Per germline, CDR1 SGHKS and CDR2 YYEKEE (reference sequence). The CDR3 bases are TGTGCCAGCAGCCCACAGGGGGTATTTGGCTACACCTTC. Translation gives CASSPQGVFGYTF.

This sequence joins TRBV7-6 and TRBJ2-5; no clear D. The CDR3 has 15 residues. The V and J ends lost 1 base and 5 bases respectively, with 14 bases between them. Germline V gene lookup returns CDR1 SGHVS and CDR2 FNYEAQ. The CDR3 loop is CASSLGGREVETQYF. CDR3 coding DNA: TGTGCCAGCAGCTTAGGAGGCCGTGAGGTGGAGACCCAGTACTTC.

The V gene is TRBV7-9, the J gene TRBJ1-2; no reliable D call. Per the germline V gene, CDR1 is SEHNR and CDR2 is FQNEAQ (reference sequence). This CDR3 spans 12 amino acids. V was shortened by 5 bases and J by 0 bases, with 4 bases between the two germline ends. The CDR3 region is CASSIPNYGYTF. The CDR3 region has the DNA TGTGCCAGCAGCATTCCTAACTATGGCTACACCTTC.

This chain links TRBV7-3 with TRBJ2-1; a weak D match, TRBD2 (5 bases). Germline CDR1 reads SGHTA; CDR2 reads FQGTGA. Trimming took off 1 base at V and 9 bases at J, with 13 bases between the two ends. CDR3 length: 14 amino acids. In DNA form, the CDR3 reads TGTGCCAGCAGCTTAATGGTGGGCGAGGGTGAGCAGTTCTTC. Its translation: CASSLMVGEGEQFF.

Many counts were recorded for this clone. The chain links TRBV28 to TRBJ2-3, with D possibly being TRBD1 or TRBD2 (6 bases each). The germline V gene encodes CDR1 MDHEN and CDR2 SYDVKM. V lost 3 bases to trimming and J lost 1 base, with 8 bases between them. This CDR3 spans 14 amino acids. The CDR3 DNA reads TGTGCCAGCAGTTTTGGGGGGCGCACAGATACGCAGTATTTT. Amino acid sequence: CASSFGGRTDTQYF.

The CDR3 region has the DNA TGTGCCAGCAGCAGGACTAGCGAAAACATTCAGTACTTC. Its translation: CASSRTSENIQYF. V gene TRBV9 combines with J gene TRBJ2-4, with 9 nucleotides matching TRBD2. V lost 4 bases to trimming and J lost 5 bases; unmatched junction nucleotides: 1. The CDR3 covers 13 residues. CDR1 SGDLS and CDR2 YYNGEE come from the germline V gene.

The V gene is TRBV4-3, the J gene TRBJ1-1; D gene unclear. The germline V gene encodes CDR1 LGHNA and CDR2 YSLEER. V was clipped by 1 base and J by 0 bases, with 6 bases between them. This CDR3 region has 14 residues. CDR3 nucleotides: TGCGCCAGCAGCCAAGGGAACGTGAACACTGAAGCTTTCTTT. Amino acid sequence: CASSQGNVNTEAFF.

This clone is a singleton in its sample. The gene calls are TRBV5-1 and TRBJ2-3; D is unclear. The V end was cut by 6 bases, the J end by 0 bases, with 11 bases between. Germline values: CDR1 SGHRS, CDR2 YFSETQ. The CDR3 runs to 14 residues. CDR3 sequence reads: CASNADRSTDTQYF. The CDR3 DNA reads as TGCGCCAGCAACGCGGACCGAAGCACAGATACGCAGTATTTT.

The rearrangement uses TRBV7-2 and TRBJ2-7; 7 nucleotides line up with TRBD1. This CDR3 contains 18 residues. The trim removed 3 bases at V and 7 bases at J, leaving 21 bases unmatched. CDR1 is SGHTA, CDR2 FQGNSA, per germline. In DNA form, the CDR3 reads TGTGCCAGCAGCTTCCTTTACGACGCCGGGACAGCCTTGGGAGAGCAGTACTTC. It codes for CASSFLYDAGTALGEQYF.

This chain joins TRBV18 and TRBJ1-5, with 8 bases matching TRBD1. The CDR3 has 14 residues. Germline V CDR1 and CDR2: KGHSH, LQKENI. The ends lost 8 bases at V and 5 bases at J; junction bases unmatched: 8. The DNA of the CDR3 is TGTGCCAGCCGGTCGACAGGGGCCGATCAGCCCCAGCATTTT. It specifies CASRSTGADQPQHF.

This clone turned up a few times. This rearrangement joins TRBV21-1 to TRBJ1-4; the listed D gene, TRBD1, was not tested against the DNA. TRBV21-1 is classified as a pseudogene. The CDR3 spans 19 residues. The CDR3 region is CASFPVRGQGARKGEKLFF. The DNA for the CDR3 is TGTGCCAGTTTCCCCGTGAGGGGACAGGGGGCGCGTAAGGGTGAAAAACTGTTTTTT.

The chain carries TRBV7-5 and TRBJ2-5; TRBD1 is the table's D call, not checked against the DNA. TRBV7-5 is classified as a pseudogene. This CDR3 is 15 amino acids long. DNA for the CDR3: TGTGTCAGAAGCTTAGGGGACAGGGGGCGAGAGACCCAGTACTTC. As protein: CVRSLGDRGRETQYF.

The chain couples TRBV30 to TRBJ2-7; TRBD1 matches 11 bases. CDR3 length equals 12 residues. Germline CDR1 GTSNPN, CDR2 SVGIG (reference sequence). The V and J ends lost 5 bases and 6 bases, in that order; junction bases with no gene match: 3. CDR3 DNA: TGTGCCTGGGGACAGGGGGCCGTCGAGCAGTACTTC. Its translation is CAWGQGAVEQYF.

The chain couples TRBV27 to TRBJ1-5; TRBD1 matches 7 bases. Germline CDR1 MNHEY, CDR2 SMNVEV (reference sequence). The CDR3 loop spans 17 amino acids. V dropped 4 bases and J dropped 0; count of bases not matched to a gene: 9. The CDR3 DNA sequence: TGTGCCAGCAGTTACACAGGGGTCACCTATAGCAATCAGCCCCAGCATTTT. This codes for CASSYTGVTYSNQPQHF.

This chain links TRBV30 with TRBJ1-5; D remains ambiguous. This CDR3 comprises 14 residues. CDR1 is GTSNPN, CDR2 SVGIG, per germline (reference sequence). V was cut by 0 bases and J by 0 bases, with 6 bases left in between. The CDR3 DNA follows: TGTGCCTGGAGTGTACAGTCTAGCAATCAGCCCCAGCATTTT. Translating it yields CAWSVQSSNQPQHF.